A single T cell receptor beta chain is shown here with its context. The antigen is not known. This entry belongs to a study of T-cell memory formation after mild COVID-19. For the study at large: TCR clusters were mostly donor specific. General study results and limits: CD4+ contracting clones lay mainly in CM and EM, CD8+ ones in EMRA. Memory cells collected pre-infection included some clones that later responded, suggesting cross-reactive memory joined. CD4+ bias marked clones expanding day 15 to 37, unlike balanced contracting clones.

TCRdb reprocessed the 5' RACE reads via MiXCR and lists one record per CDR3 protein. The sample yields roughly 600,000 distinct CDR3 sequences, under 20% seen once. Sequences were obtained from PBMCs or a T cell subset sorted from them (not recorded which). The receptor comes from an adult woman who had mild COVID-19 (a few samples of this study predate the infection). Cell type and time point are not known.

The DNA for the CDR3 is TGTGCCAGCAGCTTATGGACAGGGTGGAACACCGGGGAGCTGTTTTTT. Translated: CASSLWTGWNTGELFF. V is TRBV7-2 and J is TRBJ2-2; 8 nucleotides match TRBD1. Unmatched junction bases numbered 3, after V lost 2 bases and J lost 1 base. Germline V lookup: CDR1 SGHTA, CDR2 FQGNSA. The CDR3 has 16 amino acids.